The clone carrying this TCR beta chain has a handful of counts. The assay was immunoSEQ multiplex PCR, and TCRdb's table has in-frame clones only and misses some. Of 100,000 to 150,000 clones listed, about 86% are singletons. This entry belongs to a study of blood T cell repertoires in COVID-19. The CDR3 contains 15 residues. From germline, CDR1 is MNHEY and CDR2 SVGAGI. The V end was cut by 6 bases, the J end by 2 bases, with 16 bases between. This TCR was recovered from a woman aged 45-65 years with acute or convalescent COVID-19. The chain joins TRBV6-5 to TRBJ1-2; unclear D gene. Sequencing was carried out using peripheral blood. CDR3 DNA: TGTGCCAGCAGATCTGCGGCGGTCGGAAACTATGGCTACACCTTC. It is translated as CASRSAAVGNYGYTF.